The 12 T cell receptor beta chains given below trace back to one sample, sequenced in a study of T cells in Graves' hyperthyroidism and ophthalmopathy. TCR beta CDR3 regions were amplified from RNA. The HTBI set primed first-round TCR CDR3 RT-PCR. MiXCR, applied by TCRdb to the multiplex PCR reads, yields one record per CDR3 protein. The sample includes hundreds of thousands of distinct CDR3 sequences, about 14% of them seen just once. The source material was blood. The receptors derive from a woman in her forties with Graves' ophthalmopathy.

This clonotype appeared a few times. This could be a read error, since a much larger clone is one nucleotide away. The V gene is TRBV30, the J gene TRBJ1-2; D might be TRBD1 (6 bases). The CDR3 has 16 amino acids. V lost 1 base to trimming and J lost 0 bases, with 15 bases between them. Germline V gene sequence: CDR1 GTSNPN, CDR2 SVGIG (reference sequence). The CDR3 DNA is TGTGCCTGGAGTGGAGGGGGACCTGCAACTAACTATGGCTACACCTTC. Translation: CAWSGGGPATNYGYTF. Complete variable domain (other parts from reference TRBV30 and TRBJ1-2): SQTIHQWPATLVQPVGSPLSLECTVEGTSNPNLYWYRQAAGRGLQLLFYSVGIGQISSEVPQNLSASRPQDRQFILSSKKLLLSDSGFYLCAWSGGGPATNYGYTFGSGTRLTVV.

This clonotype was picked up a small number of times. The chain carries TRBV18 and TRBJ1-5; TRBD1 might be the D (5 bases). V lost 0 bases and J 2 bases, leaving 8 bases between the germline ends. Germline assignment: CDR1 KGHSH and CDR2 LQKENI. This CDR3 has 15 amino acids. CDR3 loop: CASSPPQGGNQPQHF. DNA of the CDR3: TGTGCCAGCTCACCACCTCAGGGCGGCAATCAGCCCCAGCATTTT.

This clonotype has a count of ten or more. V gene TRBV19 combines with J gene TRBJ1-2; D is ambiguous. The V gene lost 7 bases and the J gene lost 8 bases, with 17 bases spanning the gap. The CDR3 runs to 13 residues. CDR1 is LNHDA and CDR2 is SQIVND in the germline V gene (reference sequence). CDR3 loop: CASTGRLSGGYTF. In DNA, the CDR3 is TGTGCCAGTACTGGCAGGCTGTCGGGCGGCTACACCTTC.

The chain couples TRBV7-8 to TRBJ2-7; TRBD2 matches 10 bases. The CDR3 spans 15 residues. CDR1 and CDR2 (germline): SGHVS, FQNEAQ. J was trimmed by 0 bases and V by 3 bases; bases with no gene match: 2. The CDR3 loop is CASSFGLAVSYEQYF. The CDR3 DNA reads TGTGCCAGCAGCTTTGGACTAGCGGTCTCCTACGAGCAGTACTTC.

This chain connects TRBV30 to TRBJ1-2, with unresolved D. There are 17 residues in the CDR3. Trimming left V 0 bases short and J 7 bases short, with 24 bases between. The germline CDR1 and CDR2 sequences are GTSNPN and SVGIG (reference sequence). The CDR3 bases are TGTGCCTGGAGTGTTAAGGGATTGATGACTCAATGGAGTGGCTACACCTTC. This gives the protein CAWSVKGLMTQWSGYTF. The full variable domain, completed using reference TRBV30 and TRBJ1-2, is SQTIHQWPATLVQPVGSPLSLECTVEGTSNPNLYWYRQAAGRGLQLLFYSVGIGQISSEVPQNLSASRPQDRQFILSSKKLLLSDSGFYLCAWSVKGLMTQWSGYTFGSGTRLTVV.

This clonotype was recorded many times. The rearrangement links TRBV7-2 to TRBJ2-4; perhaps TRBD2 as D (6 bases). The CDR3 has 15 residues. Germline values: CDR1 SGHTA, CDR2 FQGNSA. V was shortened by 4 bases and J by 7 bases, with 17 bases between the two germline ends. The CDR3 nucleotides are TGTGCCAGCAGCTCCTTTAGCGGCGGAGGGAACATTCAGTACTTC. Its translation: CASSSFSGGGNIQYF.

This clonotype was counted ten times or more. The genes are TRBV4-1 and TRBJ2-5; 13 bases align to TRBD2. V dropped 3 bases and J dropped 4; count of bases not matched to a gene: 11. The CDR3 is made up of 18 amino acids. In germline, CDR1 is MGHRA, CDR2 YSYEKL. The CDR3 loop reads CASSHPILAGGGGETQYF. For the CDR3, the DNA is TGCGCCAGCAGCCATCCTATACTAGCGGGAGGGGGAGGAGAGACCCAGTACTTC.

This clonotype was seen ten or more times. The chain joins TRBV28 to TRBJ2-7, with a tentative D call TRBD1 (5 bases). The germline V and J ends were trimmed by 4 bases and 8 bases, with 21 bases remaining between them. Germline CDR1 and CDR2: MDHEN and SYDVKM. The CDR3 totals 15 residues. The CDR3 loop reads CASSSPSGSLGQQYF. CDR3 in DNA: TGTGCCAGCAGTTCCCCTTCAGGGTCTCTAGGACAGCAGTACTTC.

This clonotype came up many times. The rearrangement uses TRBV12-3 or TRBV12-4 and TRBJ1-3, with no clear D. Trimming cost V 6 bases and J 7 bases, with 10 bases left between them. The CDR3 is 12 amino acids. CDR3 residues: CASRPVLNTIYF. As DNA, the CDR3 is TGTGCCAGCAGACCGGTTTTGAACACCATATATTTT.

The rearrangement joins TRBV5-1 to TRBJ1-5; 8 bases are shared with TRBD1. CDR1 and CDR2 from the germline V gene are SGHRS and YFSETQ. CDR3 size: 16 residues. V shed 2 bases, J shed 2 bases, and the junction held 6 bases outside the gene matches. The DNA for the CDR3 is TGCGCCAGCAGCTTATCAGGGGGCGCCGGCAATCAGCCCCAGCATTTT. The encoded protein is CASSLSGGAGNQPQHF.

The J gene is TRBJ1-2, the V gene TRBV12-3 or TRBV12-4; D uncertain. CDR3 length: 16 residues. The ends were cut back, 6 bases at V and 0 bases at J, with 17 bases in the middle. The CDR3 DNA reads TGTGCCAGCAGCCCATACCTGACGGACTCTAACTATGGCTACACCTTC. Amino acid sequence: CASSPYLTDSNYGYTF.

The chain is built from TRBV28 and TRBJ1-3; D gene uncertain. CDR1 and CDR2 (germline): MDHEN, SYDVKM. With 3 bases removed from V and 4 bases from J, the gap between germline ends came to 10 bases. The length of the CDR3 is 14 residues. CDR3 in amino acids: CASSFILRGNTIYF. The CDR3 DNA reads TGTGCCAGCAGTTTCATCTTGCGGGGAAACACCATATATTTT.